The 17 T cell receptor beta chains listed next were all sequenced from one sample in a study of cytomegalovirus exposure and HLA in healthy donors. Assay: immunoSEQ multiplex PCR; the TCRdb copy retains only in-frame clones and omits some. The sample has approximately 180,000 clones; roughly 89% are singletons. The specimen sequenced was PBMCs. These receptors originate from a woman in her twenties or thirties in good health and CMV-seronegative.

This chain joins TRBV10-3 and TRBJ1-1, with 7 bases matching TRBD1. The CDR3 extends over 14 amino acids. CDR1 is ENHRY and CDR2 is SYGVKD in the germline V gene. Unmatched junction bases numbered 1, after V lost 3 bases and J lost 0 bases. The CDR3 here is CAISEGGMNTEAFF. In DNA form, the CDR3 reads TGTGCCATCAGTGAAGGGGGCATGAACACTGAAGCTTTCTTT.

The V gene is TRBV27, the J gene TRBJ2-2; 8 bases line up with TRBD2. Germline CDR1 MNHEY, CDR2 SMNVEV (reference sequence). Trimming at V came to 3 bases and at J to 6 bases, leaving 6 bases not matched to a gene. The CDR3 length is 15 residues. The CDR3 region has the DNA TGTGCCAGCAGTTTTAGACTAGCGAGTGCCGGGGAGCTGTTTTTT. This gives the protein CASSFRLASAGELFF.

This clone showed up just a few times. The chain recombines TRBV18 with TRBJ1-4; 10 bases map to TRBD1. The trim removed 3 bases at V and 7 bases at J, leaving 5 bases unmatched. The germline CDR1 and CDR2 sequences are KGHSH and LQKENI. There are 15 residues in the CDR3. In DNA form, the CDR3 reads TGTGCCAGCTCACCCGGGACAGGGGTCAGTGAAAAACTGTTTTTT. The encoded protein is CASSPGTGVSEKLFF.

The table lists this clone with a count of one. This chain joins TRBV27 and TRBJ1-1, with a possible D match to TRBD1 (5 bases). The germline gives CDR1 MNHEY, CDR2 SMNVEV (reference sequence). CDR3 length equals 12 residues. The ends were cut back, 6 bases at V and 0 bases at J, with 5 bases in the middle. The CDR3 DNA sequence: TGTGCCAGCAGGACAGTGAACACTGAAGCTTTCTTT. This codes for CASRTVNTEAFF.

The genes are TRBV4-1 and TRBJ1-2; TRBD1 matches 9 bases. With 4 bases clipped from V and 4 bases from J, the junction kept 10 bases outside the gene matches. Per germline, CDR1 MGHRA and CDR2 YSYEKL. The length of the CDR3 is 16 residues. In nucleotides, the CDR3 is TGCGCCAGCAGCCCCCTGGGACAGGGTGGAGGCTATGGCTACACCTTC. Translating gives CASSPLGQGGGYGYTF.

This rearrangement joins TRBV6-1 to TRBJ2-1; possible D gene TRBD1, 6 bases. The CDR3 length is 16 residues. Looked up from germline, CDR1 is MNHNS and CDR2 is SASEGT. Trimming removed 2 bases at V and 1 base at J, with 12 bases between. The CDR3 loop reads CASSESGEGSYNEQFF. CDR3 in DNA: TGTGCCAGCAGTGAATCAGGGGAAGGGTCCTACAATGAGCAGTTCTTC.

This sequence joins TRBV4-1 and TRBJ2-7; D may be TRBD1 (5 bases). Germline-derived CDR1 and CDR2 are MGHRA and YSYEKL. The V and J ends lost 2 bases and 0 bases respectively, with 11 bases between them. The CDR3 is made up of 15 amino acids. For the CDR3, the DNA is TGCGCCAGCAGCCAACATACAGGTTCCTCCTACGAGCAGTACTTC. This gives the protein CASSQHTGSSYEQYF.

This clone was seen only once. This chain joins TRBV5-4 and TRBJ2-5; 9 positions agree with TRBD2. CDR1 and CDR2 from the germline V gene are SGHNT and YYREEE (reference sequence). The trim removed 4 bases at V and 4 bases at J, leaving 5 bases unmatched. The CDR3 has 14 amino acids. Here the CDR3 reads CASSTGLARETQYF. The CDR3 nucleotides read TGTGCCAGCAGCACCGGACTAGCGCGAGAGACCCAGTACTTC.

This clone was seen a handful of times. The J gene is TRBJ2-7, the V gene TRBV2; D unresolved. V was clipped by 1 base and J by 8 bases, with 6 bases between them. CDR3 length equals 11 residues. CDR1 and CDR2 from the germline V gene are SNHLY and FYNNEI. The CDR3 spells CASSEEAKQYF. The CDR3 coding sequence is TGTGCCAGCAGTGAAGAAGCGAAGCAGTACTTC.

The chain combines TRBV6-1 with TRBJ1-5; 7 bases match TRBD1. This CDR3 is built from 12 residues. After removal of 5 bases from V and 11 bases from J, the junction contained 6 bases not matched to a gene. CDR1 is MNHNS, CDR2 SASEGT, per germline. In nucleotides, the CDR3 is TGTGCCAGCAGTCAAGGGACAGCAGCCCAGCATTTT. Amino acids: CASSQGTAAQHF.

A note on this clone: The junction differs from germline at one of its ends, possibly a read error. V gene TRBV18 combines with J gene TRBJ1-1; D may be TRBD1 (5 bases). This CDR3 has 13 residues. Germline V lookup: CDR1 KGHSH, CDR2 LQKENI. The CDR3 sequence is CASSPQGNAEAFF. The CDR3 DNA follows: TGTGCCAGCTCACCACAGGGGAACGCTGAAGCTTTCTTT.

The chain combines TRBV11-2 with TRBJ2-1; TRBD2 matches at 13 bases. V was pared by 2 bases and J by 9 bases, with 13 bases of the junction left unmatched. CDR1 and CDR2 from the germline V gene are SGHAT and FQNNGV. The CDR3 has 18 residues. DNA of the CDR3: TGTGCCAGCAGCTTAAGAACTAGCGGGGGGGCCGGTTCGGCTGAGCAGTTCTTC. Translated: CASSLRTSGGAGSAEQFF.

The rearrangement joins TRBV7-2 to TRBJ1-1; perhaps TRBD1 as D (6 bases). The V end was cut by 5 bases, the J end by 7 bases, with 20 bases between. CDR3 length: 15 residues. Germline V gene data show CDR1 as SGHTA and CDR2 as FQGNSA. In DNA form, the CDR3 reads TGTGCCAGCAGCCGACAAGCCGGGACACAATTTGAAGCTTTCTTT. Its protein product is CASSRQAGTQFEAFF.

The genes are TRBV5-1 and TRBJ2-1; 7 bases line up with TRBD1. The V gene's germline CDR1 is SGHRS and CDR2 YFSETQ. V was pared by 1 base and J by 7 bases, with 8 bases of the junction left unmatched. The CDR3 is 15 residues long. The CDR3 sequence: CASSLSTGDLNEQFF. The DNA for the CDR3 is TGCGCCAGCAGCTTGAGTACAGGGGATCTAAATGAGCAGTTCTTC.

Only one count was recorded for this clone. V and J are TRBV7-9 and TRBJ2-3, with 7 positions matching TRBD1. After removal of 5 bases from V and 0 bases from J, the junction contained 5 bases not matched to a gene. CDR3 length: 15 residues. The V gene's germline CDR1 is SEHNR and CDR2 FQNEAQ (reference sequence). The CDR3 reads CASSHPGQSTDTQYF. In nucleotides, the CDR3 is TGTGCCAGCAGCCATCCGGGACAGAGCACAGATACGCAGTATTTT.

V usage is TRBV9 and J usage is TRBJ2-7; 7 nucleotides agree with TRBD2. CDR1 SGDLS and CDR2 YYNGEE come from the germline V gene. The CDR3 has 16 amino acids. The trim removed 0 bases at V and 2 bases at J, leaving 8 bases unmatched. DNA of the CDR3: TGTGCCAGCAGCGTAGGGGAGGGGATGTCAGCCTACGAGCAGTACTTC. Translating it yields CASSVGEGMSAYEQYF.

This rearrangement joins TRBV7-9 to TRBJ1-1, with D possibly being TRBD1 (5 bases). The CDR3 runs to 13 residues. Germline V CDR1 and CDR2: SEHNR, FQNEAQ (reference sequence). The ends were cut back, 0 bases at V and 8 bases at J, with 10 bases in the middle. The DNA of the CDR3 is TGTGCCAGCAGCTTAGCGGGGCTGACCGAAGCTTTCTTT. It is translated as CASSLAGLTEAFF.